Sequencing of this T cell receptor (beta chain) was carried out in a study of T cells in Graves' hyperthyroidism and ophthalmopathy. Using RNA transcripts as the source, TCR beta CDR3 regions were amplified. The HTBI set primed first-round TCR CDR3 RT-PCR. TCRdb re-derived calls from the multiplex PCR reads in MiXCR, one entry per CDR3 protein. The data contain just over 550,000 distinct CDR3 sequences, around 46% of them seen just once; the ten biggest clones take up 8% to 8.5%. For Graves' hyperthyroidism to be stable, ophthalmopathy could not progress within 18 months. Patients between 18 and 65 years old had hyperthyroidism, newly diagnosed and lasting under 2 months. Researchers barred patients who had uncontrolled infection, other autoimmune disease, pregnancy or lactation. For the diagnoses, clinical symptoms, serum thyroxine and TRAb, thyroid ultrasound and orbital computed tomography were used.

The germline CDR1 and CDR2 sequences are SGHVS and FNYEAQ. With 5 bases removed from V and 0 bases from J, the gap between germline ends came to 13 bases. CDR3 size: 15 residues. The sample was peripheral blood or thyroid tissue (not recorded which). This TCR came from a woman aged 18-30 years with Graves' hyperthyroidism. The chain links TRBV7-6 to TRBJ1-1; D not certain. The CDR3 here is CASSAGGYLNTEAFF. DNA of the CDR3: TGTGCCAGCAGCGCCGGAGGATACCTGAACACTGAAGCTTTCTTT.